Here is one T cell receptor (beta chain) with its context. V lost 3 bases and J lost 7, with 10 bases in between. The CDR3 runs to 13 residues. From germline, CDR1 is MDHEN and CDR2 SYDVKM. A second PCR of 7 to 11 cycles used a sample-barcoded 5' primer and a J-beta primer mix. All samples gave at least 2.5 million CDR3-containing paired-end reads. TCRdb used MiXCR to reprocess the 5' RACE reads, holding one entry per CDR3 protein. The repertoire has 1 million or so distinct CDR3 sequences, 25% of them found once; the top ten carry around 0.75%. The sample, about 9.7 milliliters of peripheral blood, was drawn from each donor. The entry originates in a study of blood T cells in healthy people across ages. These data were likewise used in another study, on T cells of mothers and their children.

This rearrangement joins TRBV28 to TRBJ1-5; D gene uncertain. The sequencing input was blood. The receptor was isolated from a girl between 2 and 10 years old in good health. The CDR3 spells CASSFYGEQPQHF. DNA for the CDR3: TGTGCCAGCAGTTTTTACGGGGAACAGCCCCAGCATTTT.